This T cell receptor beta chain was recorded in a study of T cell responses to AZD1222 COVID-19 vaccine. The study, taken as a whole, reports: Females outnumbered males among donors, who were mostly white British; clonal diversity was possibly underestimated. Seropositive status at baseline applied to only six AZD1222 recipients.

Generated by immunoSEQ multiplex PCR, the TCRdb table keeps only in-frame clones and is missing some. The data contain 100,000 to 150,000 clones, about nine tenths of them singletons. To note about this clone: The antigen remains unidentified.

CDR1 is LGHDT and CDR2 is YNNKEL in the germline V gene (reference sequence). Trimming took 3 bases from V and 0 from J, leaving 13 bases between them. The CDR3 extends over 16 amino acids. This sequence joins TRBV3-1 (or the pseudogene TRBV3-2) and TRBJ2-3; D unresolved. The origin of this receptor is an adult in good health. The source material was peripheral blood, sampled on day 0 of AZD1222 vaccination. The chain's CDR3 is CASSHPTGPSTDTQYF. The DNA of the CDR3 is TGTGCCAGCAGCCACCCGACCGGACCTAGCACAGATACGCAGTATTTT.